What follows are 4 T cell receptor beta chains derived from one specimen sequenced in a study of T cell repertoires in cytomegalovirus infection. TCRdb itself ran the reads through MiXCR, one entry per CDR3 protein. Of about 400,000 distinct CDR3 sequences detected, around 18% appear once; the ten largest clones hold 8.7%. The sample comprised PBMCs. The receptor source for this set is a human donor in good health (CMV status not recorded). Some clones in this sample may be carry-over from other donors' samples.

This clonotype was observed many times. In nucleotides, the CDR3 is TGTGCCAGCAGCTTAATGGGGGGCTCCGAGGAACTGTTTTTT. Translation: CASSLMGGSEELFF. The chain couples TRBV7-9 to TRBJ1-4, with a weak D call TRBD1 (6 bases). Germline V gene sequence: CDR1 SEHNR, CDR2 FQNEAQ (reference sequence). This CDR3 region has 14 residues. Trimming took 2 bases from V and 12 from J, leaving 16 bases between them.

This chain joins TRBV10-3 and TRBJ1-2, with unresolved D. Per the germline V gene, CDR1 is ENHRY and CDR2 is SYGVKD. V lost 0 bases and J 3 bases, leaving 8 bases between the germline ends. This CDR3 comprises 14 residues. CDR3 in amino acids: CAISESSADYGYTF. As DNA, the CDR3 is TGTGCCATCAGTGAGTCGTCGGCAGACTATGGCTACACCTTC.

In its sample, this clonotype was seen a few times. The chain joins TRBV7-2 to TRBJ2-1; 9 bases map to TRBD1. This CDR3 region has 15 residues. Per the germline V gene, CDR1 is SGHTA and CDR2 is FQGNSA. Germline trimming cut 5 bases from V and 7 bases from J; bases unmatched to any gene: 9. The CDR3 sequence: CASSLRDRVVNEQFF. In nucleotides, the CDR3 is TGTGCCAGCAGCCTCCGGGACAGGGTAGTAAATGAGCAGTTCTTC.

The rearrangement joins TRBV12-3 or TRBV12-4 to TRBJ1-2; maybe TRBD1 (5 bases). V dropped 5 bases and J dropped 8 bases, with 9 bases sitting between them. The CDR3 covers 11 residues. The CDR3 here is CASSLGVGYTF. CDR3 DNA sequence: TGTGCCAGCAGTCTAGGGGTAGGCTACACCTTC.